Only one count was recorded for the clone carrying this T cell receptor beta chain. The antigen is not known. PBMCs, at least 6.5 million per sample, were isolated. The sample belongs to a study of blood T cells in healthy people across ages. Study-wide findings and caveats: Getting older went along with TCR beta diversity per million T cells dropping roughly linearly.

This CDR3 is 17 amino acids long. With 5 bases removed from V and 5 bases from J, the gap between germline ends came to 25 bases. From germline, CDR1 is SGHVS and CDR2 FNYEAQ. Primers used in a second PCR of about 7 to 12 cycles were a sample-barcoded 5' primer and a J-beta primer mix. With 12 random nucleotides, a template-switch adaptor tagged each individual cDNA molecule. There were at least 2.5 million CDR3-containing paired-end reads obtained from each sample. TCRdb analysed the 5' RACE reads with MiXCR anew, one entry per CDR3 protein. The sample gives around 1.5 million distinct CDR3 sequences, about 31% of which show up once; about 11% is in the top ten.

V usage is TRBV7-6 and J usage is TRBJ2-7, with TRBD1 as a possible D gene (5 bases). This TCR derives from a woman under 40 in good health. Sequenced sample: blood. CDR3 nucleotide sequence: TGTGCCAGCAGCCTCAGGGCTTTTAGGAGCAGCGAGGACGAGCAGTACTTC. It is translated as CASSLRAFRSSEDEQYF.